Listed below are T cell receptor beta chains from one sample, sequenced in a study of blood T cell repertoires in COVID-19. Assay used: immunoSEQ multiplex PCR; TCRdb lists only in-frame clones, some missing. The data contain 150,000 to 200,000 clones, around 85% of them singletons. The sample taken for sequencing was peripheral blood. The source is a man aged 60 to 69 with active or convalescent COVID-19. The CDR3 runs from the conserved cysteine through the conserved F or W. The D gene is left open where the match is weak. Not every row has a clone size; where given, it reads once, few, many or a size class.

D | size | J | V | CDR3 | DNA
TRBD2 | few | TRBJ2-3 | TRBV7-2 | CASSSGGAVDTQYF | TGTGCCAGCAGTAGCGGGGGGGCCGTAGATACGCAGTATTTT
. | few | TRBJ1-1 | TRBV11-2 | CASSPLGGAALSTEAFF | TGTGCCAGCAGCCCTTTGGGGGGGGCGGCCCTTAGCACTGAAGCTTTCTTT
. | . | TRBJ1-1 | TRBV6-4 | CASSAFGGRTEAFF | TGTGCCAGCAGCGCCTTCGGGGGGCGCACTGAAGCTTTCTTT
TRBD2 | . | TRBJ2-7 | TRBV3-1/TRBV3-2 | CASSQVRLAGRYEQYF | TGTGCCAGCAGCCAAGTGCGTCTAGCGGGCCGCTACGAGCAGTACTTC
TRBD1 | . | TRBJ1-2 | TRBV7-2 | CASSFYPHRGHGYTF | TGTGCCAGCAGCTTTTATCCTCATAGGGGGCATGGCTACACCTTC
TRBD2 | . | TRBJ2-3 | TRBV2 | CASSVGTSGGTDTQYF | TGTGCCAGCAGTGTTGGGACTAGCGGGGGGACAGATACGCAGTATTTT
TRBD1 | once | TRBJ2-2 | TRBV24-1 | CATSDTGETGELFF | TGTGCCACCAGTGACACAGGGGAGACCGGGGAGCTGTTTTTT
. | . | TRBJ1-1 | TRBV6-5 | CASSYGTKQGPEAFF | TGTGCCAGCAGTTACGGAACAAAACAGGGTCCTGAAGCTTTCTTT
TRBD2 | . | TRBJ2-7 | TRBV15 | CATSRDSLERESYEQYF | TGTGCCACCAGCAGAGATTCTCTCGAGCGGGAATCCTACGAGCAGTACTTC
. | . | TRBJ1-1 | TRBV29-1 | CSSGQGAEAFF | TGCAGCTCCGGCCAAGGGGCTGAAGCTTTCTTT
TRBD1 | . | TRBJ2-1 | TRBV19 | CASSWTGAINEQFF | TGTGCCAGTAGTTGGACAGGTGCGATCAATGAGCAGTTCTTC
TRBD2 | . | TRBJ2-3 | TRBV5-1 | CASSPTSGLGYTQYF | TGCGCCAGCAGCCCAACTAGCGGTCTAGGTTATACGCAGTATTTT
TRBD1 | . | TRBJ2-1 | TRBV9 | CASSVASGGSYNEQFF | TGTGCCAGCAGCGTAGCTTCAGGGGGCAGCTACAATGAGCAGTTCTTC
TRBD1 | . | TRBJ2-3 | TRBV19 | CASSRGQGTGTDTQYF | TGTGCCAGTAGTAGAGGACAGGGAACCGGCACAGATACGCAGTATTTT
. | . | TRBJ2-5 | TRBV24-1 | CATSVPGLAETQYF | TGTGCCACCAGTGTTCCAGGGCTGGCGGAGACCCAGTACTTC
. | . | TRBJ1-1 | TRBV28 | CASRGLAEAFF | TGTGCCAGCAGGGGCCTGGCTGAAGCTTTCTTT